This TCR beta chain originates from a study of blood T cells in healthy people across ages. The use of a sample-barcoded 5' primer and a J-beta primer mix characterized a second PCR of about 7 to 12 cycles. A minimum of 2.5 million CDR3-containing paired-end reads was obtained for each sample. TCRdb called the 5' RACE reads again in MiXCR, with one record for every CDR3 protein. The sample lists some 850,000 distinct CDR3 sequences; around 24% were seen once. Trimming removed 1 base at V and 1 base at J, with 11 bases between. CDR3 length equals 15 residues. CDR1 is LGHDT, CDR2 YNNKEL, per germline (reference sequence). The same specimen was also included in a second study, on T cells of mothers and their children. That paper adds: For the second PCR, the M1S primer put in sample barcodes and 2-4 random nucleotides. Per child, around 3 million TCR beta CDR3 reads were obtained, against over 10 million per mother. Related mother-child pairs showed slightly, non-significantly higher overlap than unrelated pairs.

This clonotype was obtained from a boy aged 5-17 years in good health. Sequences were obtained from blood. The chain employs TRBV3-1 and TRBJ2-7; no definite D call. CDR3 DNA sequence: TGTGCCAGCAGCCAAGCCCAGGACCATTCCTACGAGCAGTACTTC. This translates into CASSQAQDHSYEQYF.